This TCR beta chain was found in a study of T cell responses to AZD1222 COVID-19 vaccine. Whole-study context: Second-dose timings of about 4 or about 12 weeks were pooled.

The method was immunoSEQ multiplex PCR; TCRdb's version includes in-frame clones alone and lacks a portion of them. The sample has 100,000 to 150,000 clones, around 90% seen once. Worth noting for this clone: The antigen remains undetermined.

Germline CDR1 is LGHDT and CDR2 is YNNKEL (reference sequence). With 0 bases removed from V and 10 bases from J, the gap between germline ends came to 22 bases. The CDR3 is 17 amino acids. General study findings and limits: In a largely white British group with more females than males, clonal diversity was possibly underestimated. Reportedly, nearly half the spike-specific TCRs target unmutated variant regions.

This sample comprised peripheral blood, obtained on day 0 of AZD1222 vaccination. The gene calls are TRBV3-1 (or the pseudogene TRBV3-2) and TRBJ2-1; D may be TRBD2 (7 bases). This receptor was obtained from an adult in good health. The CDR3 loop is CASSQEAAGATAVEQFF. DNA for the CDR3: TGTGCCAGCAGCCAAGAAGCGGCGGGGGCTACCGCTGTAGAGCAGTTCTTC.